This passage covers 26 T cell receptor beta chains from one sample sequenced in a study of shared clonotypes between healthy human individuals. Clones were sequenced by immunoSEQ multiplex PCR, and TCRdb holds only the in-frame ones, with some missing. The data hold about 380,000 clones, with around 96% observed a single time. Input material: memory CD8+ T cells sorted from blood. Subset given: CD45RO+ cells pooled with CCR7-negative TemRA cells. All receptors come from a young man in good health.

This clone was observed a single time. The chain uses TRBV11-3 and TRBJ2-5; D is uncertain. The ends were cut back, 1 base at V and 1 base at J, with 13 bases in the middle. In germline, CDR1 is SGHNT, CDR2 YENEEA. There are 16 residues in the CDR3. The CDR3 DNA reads TGTGCCAGCAGCTTAGGATCGTCAGCACCCCAAGAGACCCAGTACTTC. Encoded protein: CASSLGSSAPQETQYF.

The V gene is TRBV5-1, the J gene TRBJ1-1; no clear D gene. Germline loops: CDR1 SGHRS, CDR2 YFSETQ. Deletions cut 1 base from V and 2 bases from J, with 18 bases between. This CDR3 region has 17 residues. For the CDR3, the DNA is TGCGCCAGCAGCTTGATGTCGCTGGGAGGCCTTAACACTGAAGCTTTCTTT. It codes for CASSLMSLGGLNTEAFF.

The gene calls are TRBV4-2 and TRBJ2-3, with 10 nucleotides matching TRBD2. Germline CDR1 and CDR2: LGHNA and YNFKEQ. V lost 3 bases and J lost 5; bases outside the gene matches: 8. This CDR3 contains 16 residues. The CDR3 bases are TGTGCCAGCAGCCAGTCGCAACTAGCGGGAAGAGATACGCAGTATTTT. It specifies CASSQSQLAGRDTQYF.

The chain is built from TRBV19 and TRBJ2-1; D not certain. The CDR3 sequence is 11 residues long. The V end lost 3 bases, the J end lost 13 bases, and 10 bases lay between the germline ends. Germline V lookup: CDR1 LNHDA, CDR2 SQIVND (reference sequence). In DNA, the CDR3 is TGTGCCAGTAGTATTGGCAGGAGACAGTTCTTC. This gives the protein CASSIGRRQFF.

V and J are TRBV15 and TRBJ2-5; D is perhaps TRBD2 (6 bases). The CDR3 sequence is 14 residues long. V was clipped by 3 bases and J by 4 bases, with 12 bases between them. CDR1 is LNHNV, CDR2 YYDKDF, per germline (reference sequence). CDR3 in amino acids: CATSRTGSVETQYF. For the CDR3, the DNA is TGTGCCACCAGCAGGACCGGGAGCGTAGAGACCCAGTACTTC.

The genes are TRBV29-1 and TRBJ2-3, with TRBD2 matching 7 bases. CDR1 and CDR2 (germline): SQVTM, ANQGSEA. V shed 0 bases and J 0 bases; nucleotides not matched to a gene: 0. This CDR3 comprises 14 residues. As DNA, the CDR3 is TGCAGCGTTGAAGATAGCGGGAGCACAGATACGCAGTATTTT. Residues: CSVEDSGSTDTQYF.

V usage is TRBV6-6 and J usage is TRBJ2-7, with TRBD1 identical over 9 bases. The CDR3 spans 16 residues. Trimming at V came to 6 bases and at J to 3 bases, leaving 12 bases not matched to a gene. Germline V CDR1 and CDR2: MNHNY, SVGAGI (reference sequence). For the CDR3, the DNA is TGTGCCAGCAGAAGATGGGGGACAGGGTCTCTCTACGAGCAGTACTTC. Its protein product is CASRRWGTGSLYEQYF.

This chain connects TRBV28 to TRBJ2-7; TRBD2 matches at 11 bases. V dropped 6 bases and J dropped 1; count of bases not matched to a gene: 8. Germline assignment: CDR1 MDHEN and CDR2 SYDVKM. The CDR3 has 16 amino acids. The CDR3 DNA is TGTGCCAGCAGCGTAGCGGGAGGGATACGTTCCTACGAGCAGTACTTC. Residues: CASSVAGGIRSYEQYF.

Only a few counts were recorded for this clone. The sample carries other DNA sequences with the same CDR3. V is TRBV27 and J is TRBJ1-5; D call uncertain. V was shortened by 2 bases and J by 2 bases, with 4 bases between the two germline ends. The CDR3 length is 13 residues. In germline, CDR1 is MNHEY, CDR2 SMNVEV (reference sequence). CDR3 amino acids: CASSLQGNQPQHF. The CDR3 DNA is TGTGCCAGCAGTTTACAGGGCAATCAGCCCCAGCATTTT.

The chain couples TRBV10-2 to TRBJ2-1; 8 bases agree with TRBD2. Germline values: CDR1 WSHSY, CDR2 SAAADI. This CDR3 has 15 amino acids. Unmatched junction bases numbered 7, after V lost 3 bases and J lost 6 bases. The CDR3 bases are TGCGCCAGCAGTGATCCCGGGAGGGCCTTCAATGAGCAGTTCTTC. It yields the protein CASSDPGRAFNEQFF.

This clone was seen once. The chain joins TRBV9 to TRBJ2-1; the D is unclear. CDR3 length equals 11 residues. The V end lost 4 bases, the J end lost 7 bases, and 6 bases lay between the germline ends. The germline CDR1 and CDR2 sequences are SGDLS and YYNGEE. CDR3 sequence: CASSSNNEQFF. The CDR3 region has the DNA TGTGCCAGCAGCTCAAATAATGAGCAGTTCTTC.

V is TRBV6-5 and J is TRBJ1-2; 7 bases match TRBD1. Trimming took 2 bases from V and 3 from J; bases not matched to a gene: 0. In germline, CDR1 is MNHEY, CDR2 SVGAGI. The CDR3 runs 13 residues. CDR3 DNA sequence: TGTGCCAGCAGTTACGACAGGGACTATGGCTACACCTTC. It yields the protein CASSYDRDYGYTF.

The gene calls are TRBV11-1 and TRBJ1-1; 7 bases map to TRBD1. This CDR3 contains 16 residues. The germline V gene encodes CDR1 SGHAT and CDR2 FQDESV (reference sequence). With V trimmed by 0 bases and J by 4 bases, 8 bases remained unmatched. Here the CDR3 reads CASSLASRGLGTEAFF. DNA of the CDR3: TGTGCCAGCAGCTTAGCGTCGAGGGGGCTTGGCACTGAAGCTTTCTTT.

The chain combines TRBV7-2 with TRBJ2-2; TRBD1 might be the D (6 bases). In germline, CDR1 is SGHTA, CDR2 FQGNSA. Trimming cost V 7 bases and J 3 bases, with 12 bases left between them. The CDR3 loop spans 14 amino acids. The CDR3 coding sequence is TGTGCCAGCAAGTGGGACACATACACCGGGGAGCTGTTTTTT. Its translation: CASKWDTYTGELFF. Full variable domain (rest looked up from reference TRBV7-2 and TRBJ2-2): GAGVSQSPSNKVTEKGKDVELRCDPISGHTALYWYRQSLGQGLEFLIYFQGNSAPDKSGLPSDRFSAERTGGSVSTLTIQRTQQEDSAVYLCASKWDTYTGELFFGEGSRLTVL.

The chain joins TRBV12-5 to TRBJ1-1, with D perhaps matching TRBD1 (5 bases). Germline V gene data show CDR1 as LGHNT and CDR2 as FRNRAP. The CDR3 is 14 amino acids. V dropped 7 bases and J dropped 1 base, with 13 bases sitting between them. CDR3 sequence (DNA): TGTGCTAGTGCCCCCCAGGGCCGGAACACTGAAGCTTTCTTT. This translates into CASAPQGRNTEAFF. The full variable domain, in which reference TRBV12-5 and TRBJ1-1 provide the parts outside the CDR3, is DARVTQTPRHKVTEMGQEVTMRCQPILGHNTVFWYRQTMMQGLELLAYFRNRAPLDDSGMPKDRFSAEMPDATLATLKIQPSEPRDSAVYFCASAPQGRNTEAFFGQGTRLTVV.

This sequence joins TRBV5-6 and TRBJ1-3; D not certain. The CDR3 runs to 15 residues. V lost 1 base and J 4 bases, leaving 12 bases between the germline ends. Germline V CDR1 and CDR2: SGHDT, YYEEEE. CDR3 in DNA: TGTGCCAGCAGCTTGCACAGCCTCACAGGAAACACCATATATTTT. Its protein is CASSLHSLTGNTIYF. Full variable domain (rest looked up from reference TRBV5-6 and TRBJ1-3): DAGVTQSPTHLIKTRGQQVTLRCSPKSGHDTVSWYQQALGQGPQFIFQYYEEEERQRGNFPDRFSGHQFPNYSSELNVNALLLGDSALYLCASSLHSLTGNTIYFGEGSWLTVV.

The CDR3 here is CASSLPGQKSYEQYF. CDR3 nucleotides: TGTGCCAGCAGTCTTCCGGGACAGAAATCCTACGAGCAGTACTTC. The chain uses TRBV28 and TRBJ2-7; 7 bases match TRBD1. The V segment lost 5 bases and the J segment 1 base; nucleotides outside the gene matches: 8. The CDR3 is 15 residues long. Germline-derived CDR1 and CDR2 are MDHEN and SYDVKM.

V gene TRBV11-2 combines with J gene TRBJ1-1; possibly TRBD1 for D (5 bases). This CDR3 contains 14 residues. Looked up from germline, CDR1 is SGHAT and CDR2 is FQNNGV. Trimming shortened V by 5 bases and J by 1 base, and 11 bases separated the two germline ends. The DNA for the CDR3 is TGTGCCAGCAGCGAACAGGCGCCGAACACTGAAGCTTTCTTT. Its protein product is CASSEQAPNTEAFF.

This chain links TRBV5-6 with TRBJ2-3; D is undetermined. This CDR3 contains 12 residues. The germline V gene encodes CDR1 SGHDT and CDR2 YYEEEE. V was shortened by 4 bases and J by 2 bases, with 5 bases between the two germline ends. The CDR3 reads CASSQNTDTQYF. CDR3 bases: TGTGCCAGCAGCCAGAACACAGATACGCAGTATTTT.

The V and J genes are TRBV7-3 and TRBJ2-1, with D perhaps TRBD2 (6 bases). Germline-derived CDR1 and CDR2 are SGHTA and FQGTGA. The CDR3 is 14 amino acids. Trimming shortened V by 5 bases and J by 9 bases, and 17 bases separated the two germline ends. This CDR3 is CASSTTPTSIEQFF. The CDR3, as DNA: TGTGCCAGCAGCACTACCCCAACTAGCATTGAGCAGTTCTTC.

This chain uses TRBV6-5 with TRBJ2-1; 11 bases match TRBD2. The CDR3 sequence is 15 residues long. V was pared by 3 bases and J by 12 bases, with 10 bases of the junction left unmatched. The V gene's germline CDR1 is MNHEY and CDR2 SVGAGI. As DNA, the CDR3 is TGTGCCAGCAGTTATTTGAGTAGCGGGAGGGAGGGGCAGTTCTTC. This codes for CASSYLSSGREGQFF.

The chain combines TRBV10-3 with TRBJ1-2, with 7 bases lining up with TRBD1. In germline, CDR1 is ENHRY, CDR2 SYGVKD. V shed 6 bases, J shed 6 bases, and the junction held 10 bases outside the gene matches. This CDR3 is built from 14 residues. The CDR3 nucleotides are TGTGCCATCAGGGTGGACAGGAAGGCAGATGGCTACACCTTC. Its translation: CAIRVDRKADGYTF.

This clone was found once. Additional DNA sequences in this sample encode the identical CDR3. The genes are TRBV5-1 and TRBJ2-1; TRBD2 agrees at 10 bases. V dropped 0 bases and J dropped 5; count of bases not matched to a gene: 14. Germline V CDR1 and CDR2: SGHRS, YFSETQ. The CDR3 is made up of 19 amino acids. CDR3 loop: CASSLASGKRLAGDNEQFF. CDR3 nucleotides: TGCGCCAGCAGCTTGGCCTCGGGTAAAAGGCTAGCGGGAGACAATGAGCAGTTCTTC.

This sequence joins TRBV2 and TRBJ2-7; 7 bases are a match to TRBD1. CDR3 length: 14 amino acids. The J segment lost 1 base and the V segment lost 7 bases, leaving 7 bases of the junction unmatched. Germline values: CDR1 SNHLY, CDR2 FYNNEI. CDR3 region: CASTGTAMSYEQYF. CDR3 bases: TGTGCCAGCACCGGGACAGCGATGTCCTACGAGCAGTACTTC.

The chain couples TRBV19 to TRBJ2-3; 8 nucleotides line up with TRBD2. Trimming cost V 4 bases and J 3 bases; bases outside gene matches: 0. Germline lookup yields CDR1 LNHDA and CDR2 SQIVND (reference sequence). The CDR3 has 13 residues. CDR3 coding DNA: TGTGCCAGTAGTAGACTAGCGACAGATACGCAGTATTTT. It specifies CASSRLATDTQYF.

Written as DNA, the CDR3 is TGTGCCAGCAGCTTCCCAGGGAGGGAGGAGACCCAGTACTTC. Translated: CASSFPGREETQYF. The J gene is TRBJ2-5, the V gene TRBV5-6, with 7 bases that match TRBD2. Germline V gene data show CDR1 as SGHDT and CDR2 as YYEEEE. J gave up 5 bases and V 2 bases, and 6 bases lay outside the gene matches. The CDR3 contains 14 residues.